The clone carrying this T cell receptor beta chain was seen only a few times. The record originates from a study of blood T cell repertoires in COVID-19. In the study overall: COVID-19 samples collected from the United States, Italy and Spain covered acute and convalescent phases.

The participants were between about 18 and 90 years old and came from some 25 US areas. Method: immunoSEQ multiplex PCR; TCRdb's copy keeps in-frame clones and lacks some. The profile shows just over 80,000 clones, roughly 91% of them singletons. There are 17 residues in the CDR3. J gave up 8 bases and V 1 base, and 13 bases lay outside the gene matches. Germline V CDR1 and CDR2: MGHRA, YSYEKL. Sequenced input: PBMCs or T cells enriched from blood (not recorded which). This clonotype was sampled from a woman in her forties or fifties with acute COVID-19. The chain recombines TRBV4-1 with TRBJ1-4; 7 positions agree with TRBD1. In DNA form, the CDR3 reads TGCGCCAGCAGCCAAGGCGCCGCGGGACAGACAAAGGAAAAACTGTTTTTT. Its translation: CASSQGAAGQTKEKLFF.